Listed below are T cell receptor beta chains from one sample, sequenced in a study of CD8+CD57+ T cells in acquired aplastic anemia. TCRdb passed the reads through MiXCR, listing each CDR3 protein once. The table records 350,000 to 450,000 distinct CDR3 sequences, 65% to 80% of them present only once. The sequenced sample was sorted CD4+, CD8+, or CD8+CD57+ T cells (not recorded which) from PBMCs. The receptor set was obtained from a human donor in good health, serving as a control. Both conserved end residues are part of each CDR3. D genes are given only for firm matches. Size tells how often a clone was seen (once, few, many) or the class of an expanded clone, and some rows leave it out.

15	TRBJ1-1	.	TRBV9	.	CASSLEAGRNTEAFF	TGTGCCAGCAGTTTGGAGGCAGGAAGGAACACTGAAGCTTTCTTT
17	TRBJ2-1	once	TRBV7-9	.	CASSLERLGTVAQEQFF	TGTGCCAGCAGCTTAGAACGGTTGGGGACGGTAGCCCAAGAGCAGTTCTTC
16	TRBJ2-1	.	TRBV11-1	TRBD2	CASRDSLAGGYNEQFF	TGTGCCAGCAGGGATTCACTAGCGGGGGGCTACAATGAGCAGTTCTTC
17	TRBJ2-3	.	TRBV15	TRBD2	CATSSSFRGGRSYTQYF	TGTGCCACCAGCAGCAGCTTTCGCGGGGGGCGATCATATACGCAGTACTTT
16	TRBJ1-6	.	TRBV7-3	.	CASSLTPGTANSPLHF	TGTGCCAGCAGCTTAACTCCAGGGACGGCAAATTCACCCCTCCACTTT
13	TRBJ1-1	.	TRBV6-1	.	CASSAERWAGSFF	TGTGCCAGCAGTGCCGAACGCTGGGCTGGATCTTTCTTT
13	TRBJ2-3	.	TRBV9	TRBD2	CASSLEGTGRGYF	TGTGCCAGCAGTTTAGAGGGCACCGGGAGGGGGTATTTT
13	TRBJ1-4	.	TRBV7-8	TRBD1	CASSPVDRQKLFF	TGTGCCAGCAGCCCCGTGGACAGGCAAAAACTGTTTTTT
13	TRBJ2-5	few	TRBV2	.	CASLEVNQETQYF	TGTGCCAGCTTAGAGGTAAACCAAGAGACCCAGTACTTC
17	TRBJ1-5	.	TRBV7-2	.	CASSLEAGLGQPQPQHF	TGTGCCAGCAGCTTAGAGGCAGGGCTGGGTCAGCCCCAGCCCCAGCATTTT
11	TRBJ1-2	.	TRBV29-1	.	CSAGTSGSYTF	TGCAGCGCTGGGACTAGCGGGAGCTACACCTTC
13	TRBJ1-1	.	TRBV5-1	.	CASSLETPTEAFF	TGCGCCAGCAGCTTGGAGACACCGACTGAAGCTTTCTTT
15	TRBJ1-6	few	TRBV12-3/TRBV12-4	TRBD1	CASSLGGTGNSPLHF	TGTGCCAGCAGCTTGGGGGGGACAGGGAATTCACCCCTCCACTTT
15	TRBJ2-1	.	TRBV7-9	TRBD1	CASSRPGGGGYKLFF	TGTGCCAGCAGCCGGCCAGGGGGTGGCGGCTACAAGCTCTTCTTC
8	TRBJ1-4	.	TRBV20-1	.	CSAGKLFF	TGCAGTGCTGGAAAACTGTTTTTT
14	TRBJ1-2	.	TRBV7-9	TRBD1	CASSTRTGPETQTF	TGTGCCAGCAGCACCCGGACAGGGCCAGAGACCCAGACCTTC
18	TRBJ2-1	.	TRBV7-6	TRBD2	CASSPRTSDYVYYNEQFF	TGTGCCAGCAGCCCCAGGACTAGCGACTACGTCTACTACAATGAGCAGTTCTTC
12	TRBJ2-7	.	TRBV25-1	.	CAISSGESEQYF	TGTGCCATCAGTTCCGGGGAGAGCGAGCAGTACTTC
12	TRBJ2-7	.	TRBV5-1	.	CASGPDPSSEYF	TGCGCCAGCGGCCCAGACCCCTCCAGCGAGTACTTC
13	TRBJ1-5	.	TRBV9	.	CASSVDWNQPQHF	TGTGCCAGCAGCGTAGACTGGAATCAGCCCCAGCATTTT
14	TRBJ2-7	.	TRBV7-2	.	CASSKGQGGEQYFF	.
15	TRBJ1-2	many	TRBV6-6	.	CASSHEAGAVYGYTF	TGTGCCAGCAGCCACGAGGCAGGGGCCGTCTATGGCTACACCTTC
14	TRBJ1-1	many	TRBV19	.	CASSPPPGGTEAFF	TGTGCCAGTAGTCCCCCGCCAGGTGGGACTGAAGCTTTCTTT
15	TRBJ1-5	.	TRBV11-2	TRBD1	CASSLGTGEDQPQHF	TGTGCCAGCAGCTTAGGGACAGGAGAAGATCAGCCCCAGCATTTT
13	TRBJ2-1	.	TRBV7-9	.	CASSLGTDREQFF	TGTGCCAGCAGCTTAGGGACTGACAGGGAGCAGTTCTTC
12	TRBJ2-7	.	TRBV11-3	TRBD2	CASRPGGGEQYF	TGTGCCAGCAGACCCGGGGGGGGCGAGCAGTACTTC
15	TRBJ2-7	.	TRBV25-1	.	CASSGGGRNRYEQYF	TGTGCCAGCAGTGGCGGAGGCAGGAACCGGTACGAGCAGTACTTC
15	TRBJ1-1	.	TRBV12-3/TRBV12-4	.	CASIYSSRRDTEAFF	TGTGCCAGCATATACTCATCACGCCGCGACACTGAAGCTTTCTTT
13	TRBJ1-1	.	TRBV12-3/TRBV12-4	.	CTSSLRGGYGAFF	TGTACCAGCAGTTTGAGGGGTGGATATGGAGCTTTCTTT
15	TRBJ1-2	.	TRBV19	.	CASSSPLNDRYGYTF	TGTGCCAGTAGTTCCCCCCTCAATGATCGGTATGGCTACACCTTC
11	TRBJ2-7	.	TRBV7-2	.	CASSFTYAQYF	TGTGCCAGCAGCTTTACCTACGCGCAGTACTTC
15	TRBJ1-2	.	TRBV9	.	CASSSRGQSLYGYTF	TGTGCCAGCAGTTCGAGGGGACAAAGCCTCTATGGCTACACCTTC
17	TRBJ2-2	many	TRBV6-1	.	CASSRQGLFANTGELFF	TGTGCCAGCAGCAGACAGGGACTGTTCGCGAACACCGGGGAGCTGTTTTTT
13	TRBJ1-5	.	TRBV7-2	.	CASSQVAGQPQHF	TGTGCCAGCAGCCAAGTGGCGGGTCAGCCCCAGCATTTT
14	TRBJ2-1	few	TRBV24-1	.	CATSASPGMNEQFF	TGTGCCACCAGTGCTAGCCCGGGGATGAATGAGCAGTTCTTC
14	TRBJ2-7	few	TRBV7-3	.	CASSHRRTSNEQYF	TGTGCCAGCAGCCACAGGAGGACGTCGAACGAGCAGTACTTC
15	TRBJ1-1	many	TRBV6-5	.	CASSRSDSLNTEAFF	TGTGCCAGCAGTCGGTCGGACAGCTTGAACACTGAAGCTTTCTTT
14	TRBJ2-2	many	TRBV20-1	TRBD2	CSARLREGTGELFF	TGCAGTGCGCGTCTCAGGGAGGGCACCGGGGAGCTGTTTTTT
14	TRBJ1-4	.	TRBV7-8	.	CASSEFRPNEKLFF	TGTGCCAGCAGTGAATTCAGGCCCAATGAAAAACTGTTTTTT
16	TRBJ1-1	many	TRBV15	.	CATSREGGGLNTEAFF	TGTGCCACCAGCAGAGAGGGAGGGGGTTTGAACACTGAAGCTTTCTTT
17	TRBJ2-6	many	TRBV20-1	TRBD1	CSARRQGVVLGANVLTF	TGCAGTGCTAGGCGACAGGGTGTGGTTCTGGGGGCCAACGTCCTGACTTTC
16	TRBJ1-1	.	TRBV9	TRBD1	CASSEVTGTGNTEAFF	TGTGCCAGCAGCGAGGTGACCGGGACAGGGAACACTGAAGCTTTCTTT
14	TRBJ1-5	many	TRBV12-3/TRBV12-4	.	CASSLATFGQPQHF	TGTGCCAGCAGTTTAGCAACGTTCGGGCAGCCCCAGCATTTT
17	TRBJ1-5	many	TRBV12-3/TRBV12-4	.	CASSLNTGHDSNQPQHF	TGTGCCAGCAGTTTAAATACAGGACACGATAGCAATCAGCCCCAGCATTTT
15	TRBJ2-2	.	TRBV12-3/TRBV12-4	.	CASSLGAINTGELFF	TGTGCCAGCAGTTTGGGGGCGATTAACACCGGGGAGCTGTTTTTT